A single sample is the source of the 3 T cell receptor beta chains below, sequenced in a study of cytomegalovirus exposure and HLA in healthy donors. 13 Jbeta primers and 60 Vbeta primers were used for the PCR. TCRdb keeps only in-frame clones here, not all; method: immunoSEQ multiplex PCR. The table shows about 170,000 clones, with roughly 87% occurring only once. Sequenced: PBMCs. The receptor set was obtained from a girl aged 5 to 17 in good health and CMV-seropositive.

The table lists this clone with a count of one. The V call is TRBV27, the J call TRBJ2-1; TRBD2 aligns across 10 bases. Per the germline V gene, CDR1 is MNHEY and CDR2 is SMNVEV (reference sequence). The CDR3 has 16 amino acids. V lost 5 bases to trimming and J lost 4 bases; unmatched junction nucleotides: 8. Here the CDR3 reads CASSTATSGEYNEQFF. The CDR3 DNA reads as TGTGCCAGCAGTACCGCCACTAGCGGGGAATACAATGAGCAGTTCTTC.

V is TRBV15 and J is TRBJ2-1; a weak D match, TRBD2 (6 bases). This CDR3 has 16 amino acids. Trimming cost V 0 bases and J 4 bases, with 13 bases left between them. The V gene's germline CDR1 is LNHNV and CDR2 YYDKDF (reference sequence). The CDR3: CATSRDRDSMYNEQFF. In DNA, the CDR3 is TGTGCCACCAGCAGAGATCGGGACTCGATGTACAATGAGCAGTTCTTC.

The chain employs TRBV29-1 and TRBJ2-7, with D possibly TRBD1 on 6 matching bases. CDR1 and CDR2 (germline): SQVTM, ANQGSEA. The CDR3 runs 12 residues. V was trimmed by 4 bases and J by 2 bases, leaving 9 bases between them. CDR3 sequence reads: CSVAGQTYEQYF. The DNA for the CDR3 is TGCAGCGTTGCGGGACAAACCTACGAGCAGTACTTC.